This is a list of T cell receptor beta chains from one sample in a study of blood T cells in healthy people across ages. TCRdb reprocessed the 5' RACE reads via MiXCR and lists one record per CDR3 protein. The sample yields roughly 2 million distinct CDR3 sequences, 49% seen once. The specimen sequenced was blood. These receptors were collected from a woman aged 40 to 50 in good health. Each CDR3 is given without its conserved first and last residue. Each record gives: CDR3 length, V gene, J gene, clone size, CDR3 protein. Clone size, where shown, is once, few, many, or a class for clones that have expanded.

cdr3_length: 12; v_call: TRBV7-6; j_call: TRBJ1-6; clone_size: NA; cdr3_aa: ASSLLQGGSPLH
cdr3_length: 12; v_call: TRBV2; j_call: TRBJ1-2; clone_size: NA; cdr3_aa: ASRYDRSNYGYT
cdr3_length: 11; v_call: TRBV29-1; j_call: TRBJ2-5; clone_size: many; cdr3_aa: SVDQLNAKTQY
cdr3_length: 13; v_call: TRBV28; j_call: TRBJ2-1; clone_size: NA; cdr3_aa: ASNHLAGGPNEQF
cdr3_length: 12; v_call: TRBV5-1; j_call: NA; clone_size: NA; cdr3_aa: ASSAGPSYNEQY
cdr3_length: 11; v_call: TRBV5-1; j_call: TRBJ2-1; clone_size: few; cdr3_aa: ATRSSGGGEQF
cdr3_length: 12; v_call: TRBV29-1; j_call: TRBJ2-5; clone_size: NA; cdr3_aa: SVVSSAGKETQY
cdr3_length: 15; v_call: TRBV6-1; j_call: TRBJ2-6; clone_size: NA; cdr3_aa: ASSGYSPLSGANVLT
cdr3_length: 13; v_call: TRBV28; j_call: TRBJ2-5; clone_size: NA; cdr3_aa: ASFSSGGAQETQY
cdr3_length: 11; v_call: TRBV4-2; j_call: TRBJ1-2; clone_size: NA; cdr3_aa: ASSLDSGNGYT
cdr3_length: 10; v_call: TRBV6-2/TRBV6-3; j_call: TRBJ2-7; clone_size: few; cdr3_aa: ASRYRTYEQY
cdr3_length: 10; v_call: TRBV20-1; j_call: TRBJ2-1; clone_size: NA; cdr3_aa: SARGQVNEQF
cdr3_length: 12; v_call: TRBV11-2; j_call: TRBJ2-4; clone_size: NA; cdr3_aa: ASSLAGGGFRQY
cdr3_length: 15; v_call: TRBV12-3/TRBV12-4; j_call: TRBJ2-2; clone_size: NA; cdr3_aa: ASSFGAGGRNTGELF
cdr3_length: 11; v_call: TRBV7-2; j_call: TRBJ1-2; clone_size: few; cdr3_aa: ASSLDRRDGYT
cdr3_length: 12; v_call: TRBV6-6; j_call: TRBJ2-3; clone_size: NA; cdr3_aa: ASSHGTITDTQY
cdr3_length: 14; v_call: TRBV7-6; j_call: TRBJ2-6; clone_size: NA; cdr3_aa: ASSLDQGVGANVLT
cdr3_length: 13; v_call: TRBV28; j_call: TRBJ1-5; clone_size: NA; cdr3_aa: ASSPLDREVQPQH
cdr3_length: 11; v_call: TRBV24-1; j_call: TRBJ2-1; clone_size: NA; cdr3_aa: ATGDSQYNEQF
cdr3_length: 14; v_call: TRBV27; j_call: TRBJ1-6; clone_size: NA; cdr3_aa: ASSSKRDRERSPLH
cdr3_length: 11; v_call: TRBV2; j_call: TRBJ1-2; clone_size: NA; cdr3_aa: ASSERAAYGYT
cdr3_length: 12; v_call: TRBV14; j_call: TRBJ2-3; clone_size: NA; cdr3_aa: ASSHGTNTDTQY
cdr3_length: 10; v_call: TRBV20-1; j_call: TRBJ2-7; clone_size: few; cdr3_aa: SAVGEVQAQY
cdr3_length: 15; v_call: TRBV4-1; j_call: TRBJ2-1; clone_size: few; cdr3_aa: ASSPYPPGEGLDEQF
cdr3_length: 12; v_call: TRBV5-1; j_call: TRBJ2-4; clone_size: few; cdr3_aa: ASSLVDRKNIQY
cdr3_length: 12; v_call: TRBV20-1; j_call: TRBJ2-5; clone_size: few; cdr3_aa: SAVAGGGRETQY
cdr3_length: 13; v_call: TRBV7-2; j_call: TRBJ2-3; clone_size: few; cdr3_aa: ASSPRDRTTDTQY
cdr3_length: 12; v_call: TRBV14; j_call: TRBJ2-3; clone_size: NA; cdr3_aa: ASSRGQVTDTQY
cdr3_length: 15; v_call: TRBV4-1; j_call: TRBJ2-1; clone_size: few; cdr3_aa: ASSQSSATSSYNEQF
cdr3_length: 13; v_call: TRBV27; j_call: TRBJ2-6; clone_size: few; cdr3_aa: ASSLSDSGANVLT
cdr3_length: 12; v_call: TRBV6-6; j_call: TRBJ1-2; clone_size: few; cdr3_aa: ASSPLALEGGYT
cdr3_length: 16; v_call: TRBV7-2; j_call: TRBJ2-3; clone_size: few; cdr3_aa: ASSLGGNFPPRTDTQY
cdr3_length: 11; v_call: TRBV20-1; j_call: TRBJ2-3; clone_size: NA; cdr3_aa: SARQGRKDTQY
cdr3_length: 16; v_call: TRBV6-1; j_call: TRBJ2-6; clone_size: once; cdr3_aa: ASSTRQGPLTGANVLT
cdr3_length: 13; v_call: TRBV27; j_call: TRBJ1-2; clone_size: NA; cdr3_aa: ASSTDGPSNYGYT
cdr3_length: 13; v_call: TRBV7-9; j_call: TRBJ1-2; clone_size: NA; cdr3_aa: ASSLAGRDNYGYT
cdr3_length: 13; v_call: TRBV4-1; j_call: TRBJ2-4; clone_size: NA; cdr3_aa: ASSQALIGGNIQY
cdr3_length: 11; v_call: TRBV7-9; j_call: TRBJ2-5; clone_size: NA; cdr3_aa: ASRLDSQETQY
cdr3_length: 15; v_call: TRBV25-1; j_call: TRBJ2-5; clone_size: NA; cdr3_aa: ASSEYPDRVSQETQY
cdr3_length: 11; v_call: TRBV10-1; j_call: TRBJ2-5; clone_size: NA; cdr3_aa: ASSEGQGYKQY
cdr3_length: 12; v_call: TRBV4-3; j_call: TRBJ1-2; clone_size: NA; cdr3_aa: ASSQEDRAAGYT
cdr3_length: 11; v_call: TRBV3-1; j_call: TRBJ2-7; clone_size: NA; cdr3_aa: ASSPTVFYEQY
cdr3_length: 12; v_call: TRBV6-5; j_call: TRBJ2-5; clone_size: NA; cdr3_aa: ASSRPGQLKAQY
cdr3_length: 13; v_call: TRBV11-2; j_call: TRBJ2-5; clone_size: once; cdr3_aa: ASSLMARGDETQY
cdr3_length: 16; v_call: TRBV5-1; j_call: TRBJ1-1; clone_size: once; cdr3_aa: ASSPKNRDRGPGAEAF
cdr3_length: 14; v_call: TRBV27; j_call: TRBJ2-7; clone_size: NA; cdr3_aa: ASSSRWTSGDYEQY
cdr3_length: 11; v_call: TRBV12-3/TRBV12-4; j_call: TRBJ1-2; clone_size: few; cdr3_aa: ASSLSEHYGYT
cdr3_length: 10; v_call: TRBV9; j_call: TRBJ2-1; clone_size: NA; cdr3_aa: ASSPGVLEQF
cdr3_length: 11; v_call: TRBV27; j_call: TRBJ1-2; clone_size: NA; cdr3_aa: ASSLGAGWSYT
cdr3_length: 13; v_call: TRBV7-9; j_call: TRBJ1-2; clone_size: few; cdr3_aa: ASSPRDTSILRYT
cdr3_length: 15; v_call: TRBV7-2; j_call: TRBJ2-3; clone_size: few; cdr3_aa: ASSRGEGAVSTDTQY
cdr3_length: 11; v_call: TRBV7-6; j_call: TRBJ1-4; clone_size: few; cdr3_aa: ASSLGSGEKLF
cdr3_length: 13; v_call: TRBV24-1; j_call: TRBJ2-7; clone_size: NA; cdr3_aa: ATSDPSGLRYEQY
cdr3_length: 12; v_call: TRBV6-2/TRBV6-3; j_call: TRBJ2-1; clone_size: NA; cdr3_aa: ASRPGLGYNEQF
cdr3_length: 13; v_call: TRBV4-2; j_call: NA; clone_size: NA; cdr3_aa: ASSQGFGVTETQY
cdr3_length: 13; v_call: TRBV5-1; j_call: TRBJ2-1; clone_size: few; cdr3_aa: ASRVRGSSYNEQF
cdr3_length: 14; v_call: TRBV4-3; j_call: TRBJ2-1; clone_size: few; cdr3_aa: ASSQDGGVAYNEQF
cdr3_length: 13; v_call: TRBV6-5; j_call: TRBJ2-1; clone_size: NA; cdr3_aa: ASSYSSPPNNEQF
cdr3_length: 9; v_call: TRBV29-1; j_call: TRBJ1-1; clone_size: NA; cdr3_aa: SVHTGEGAF
cdr3_length: 15; v_call: TRBV5-5; j_call: TRBJ2-5; clone_size: NA; cdr3_aa: ASSSPEGTGLQETQY